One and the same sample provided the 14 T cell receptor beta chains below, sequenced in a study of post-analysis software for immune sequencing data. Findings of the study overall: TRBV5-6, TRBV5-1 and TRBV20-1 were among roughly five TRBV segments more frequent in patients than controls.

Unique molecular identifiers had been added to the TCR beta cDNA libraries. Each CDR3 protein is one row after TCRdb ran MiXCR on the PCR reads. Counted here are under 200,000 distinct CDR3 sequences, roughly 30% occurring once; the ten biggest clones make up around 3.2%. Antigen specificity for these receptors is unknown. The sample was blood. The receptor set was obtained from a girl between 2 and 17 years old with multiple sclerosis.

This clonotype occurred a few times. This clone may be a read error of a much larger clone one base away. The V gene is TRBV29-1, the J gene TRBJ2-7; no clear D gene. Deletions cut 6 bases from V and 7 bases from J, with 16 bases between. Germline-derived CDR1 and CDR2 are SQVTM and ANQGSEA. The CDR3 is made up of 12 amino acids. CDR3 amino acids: CSVSGGYNEQYF. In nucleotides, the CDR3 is TGCAGCGTGTCGGGCGGATACAATGAGCAGTACTTC.

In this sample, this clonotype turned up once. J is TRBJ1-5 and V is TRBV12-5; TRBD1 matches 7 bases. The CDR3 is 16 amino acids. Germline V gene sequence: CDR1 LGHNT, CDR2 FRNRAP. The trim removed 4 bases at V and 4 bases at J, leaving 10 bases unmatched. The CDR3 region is CASGWDDRDENQPQHF. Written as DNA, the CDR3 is TGTGCTAGTGGTTGGGATGACAGGGACGAAAATCAGCCCCAGCATTTT. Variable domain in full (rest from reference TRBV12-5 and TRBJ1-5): DARVTQTPRHKVTEMGQEVTMRCQPILGHNTVFWYRQTMMQGLELLAYFRNRAPLDDSGMPKDRFSAEMPDATLATLKIQPSEPRDSAVYFCASGWDDRDENQPQHFGDGTRLSIL.

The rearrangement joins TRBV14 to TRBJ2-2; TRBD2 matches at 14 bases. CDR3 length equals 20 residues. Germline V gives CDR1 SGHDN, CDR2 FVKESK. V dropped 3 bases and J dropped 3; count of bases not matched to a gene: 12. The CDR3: CASSQTGLAGVRRYTGELFF. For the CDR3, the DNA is TGTGCCAGCAGCCAGACGGGACTAGCGGGAGTGAGGCGGTACACCGGGGAGCTGTTTTTT.

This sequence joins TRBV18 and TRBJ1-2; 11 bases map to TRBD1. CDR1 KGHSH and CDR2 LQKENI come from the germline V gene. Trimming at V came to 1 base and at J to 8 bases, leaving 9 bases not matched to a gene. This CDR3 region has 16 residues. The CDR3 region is CASSPQQDRGRDGYTF. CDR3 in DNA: TGTGCCAGCTCACCACAGCAGGACAGGGGGCGAGACGGCTACACCTTC.

In DNA form, the CDR3 reads TGTGCCAGCAGCTTAATCGGCTCGGGAGCCGGGGAGCTGTTTTTT. Protein: CASSLIGSGAGELFF. The V and J genes are TRBV7-2 and TRBJ2-2, with D perhaps matching TRBD2 (6 bases). Germline V gives CDR1 SGHTA, CDR2 FQGNSA. The CDR3 has 15 residues. The V gene lost 2 bases and the J gene lost 6 bases, with 13 bases spanning the gap.

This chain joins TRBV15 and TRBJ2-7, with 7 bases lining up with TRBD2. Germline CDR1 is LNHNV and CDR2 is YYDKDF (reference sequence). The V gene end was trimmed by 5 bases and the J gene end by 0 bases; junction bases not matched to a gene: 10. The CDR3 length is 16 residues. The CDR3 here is CATSGGTTKSSYEQYF. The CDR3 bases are TGTGCCACCAGCGGAGGGACTACCAAGAGCTCCTACGAGCAGTACTTC. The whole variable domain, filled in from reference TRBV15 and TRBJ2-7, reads DAMVIQNPRYQVTQFGKPVTLSCSQTLNHNVMYWYQQKSSQAPKLLFHYYDKDFNNEADTPDNFQSRRPNTSFCFLDIRSPGLGDTAMYLCATSGGTTKSSYEQYFGPGTRLTVT.

CDR3 sequence reads: CASTTQGSETQYF. The CDR3 DNA reads as TGTGCCAGTACGACCCAGGGGAGCGAGACCCAGTACTTC. The genes are TRBV12-3 or TRBV12-4 and TRBJ2-5, with D maybe TRBD1 (6 bases). The CDR3 sequence is 13 residues long. Trimming left V 9 bases short and J 5 bases short, with 16 bases between.

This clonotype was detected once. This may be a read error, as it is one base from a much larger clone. The chain's CDR3 is CSARVAGIETQFF. DNA of the CDR3: TGCAGTGCTAGAGTAGCAGGGATTGAGACCCAGTTCTTC. The chain is built from TRBV20-1 and TRBJ2-1; D is perhaps TRBD1 (5 bases). From germline, CDR1 is DFQATT and CDR2 SNEGSKA (reference sequence). CDR3 length equals 13 residues. The germline V and J ends were trimmed by 1 base and 13 bases, with 17 bases remaining between them.

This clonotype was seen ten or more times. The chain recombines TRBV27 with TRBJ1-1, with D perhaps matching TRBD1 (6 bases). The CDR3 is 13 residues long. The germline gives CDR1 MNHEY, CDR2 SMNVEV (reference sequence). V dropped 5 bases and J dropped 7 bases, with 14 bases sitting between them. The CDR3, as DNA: TGTGCCAGCAGTCCCGACAGGCGGATTGAAGCTTTCTTT. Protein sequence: CASSPDRRIEAFF.

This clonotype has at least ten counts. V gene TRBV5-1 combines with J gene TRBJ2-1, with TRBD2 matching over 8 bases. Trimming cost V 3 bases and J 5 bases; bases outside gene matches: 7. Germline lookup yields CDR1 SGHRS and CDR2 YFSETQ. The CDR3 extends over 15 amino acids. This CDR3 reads CASSSGRARDNEQFF. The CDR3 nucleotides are TGCGCCAGCAGCTCCGGGAGGGCCCGGGACAATGAGCAGTTCTTC. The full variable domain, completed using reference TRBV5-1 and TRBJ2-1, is KAGVTQTPRYLIKTRGQQVTLSCSPISGHRSVSWYQQTPGQGLQFLFEYFSETQRNKGNFPGRFSGRQFSNSRSEMNVSTLELGDSALYLCASSSGRARDNEQFFGPGTRLTVL.

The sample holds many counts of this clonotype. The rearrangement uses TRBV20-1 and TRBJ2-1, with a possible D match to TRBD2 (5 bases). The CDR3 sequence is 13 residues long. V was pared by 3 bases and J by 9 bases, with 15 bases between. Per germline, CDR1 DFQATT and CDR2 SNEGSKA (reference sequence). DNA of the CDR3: TGCAGTGCTAGCCCACGAGGGCAGTTTGAGCAGTTCTTC. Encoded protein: CSASPRGQFEQFF.

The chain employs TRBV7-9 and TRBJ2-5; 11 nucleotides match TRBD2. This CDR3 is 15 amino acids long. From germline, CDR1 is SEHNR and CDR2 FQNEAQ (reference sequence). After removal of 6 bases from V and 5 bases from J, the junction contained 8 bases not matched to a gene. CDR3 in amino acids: CASREGLAVKETQYF. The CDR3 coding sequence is TGTGCCAGCAGAGAGGGACTAGCGGTTAAGGAGACCCAGTACTTC.

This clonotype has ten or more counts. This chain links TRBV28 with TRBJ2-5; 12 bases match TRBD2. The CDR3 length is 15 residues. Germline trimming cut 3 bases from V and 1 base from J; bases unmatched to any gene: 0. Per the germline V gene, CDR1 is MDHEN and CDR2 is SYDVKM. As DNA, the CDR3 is TGTGCCAGCAGTTTGACTAGCGGGGGCCAAGAGACCCAGTACTTC. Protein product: CASSLTSGGQETQYF. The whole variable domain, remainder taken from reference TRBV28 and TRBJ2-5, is DVKVTQSSRYLVKRTGEKVFLECVQDMDHENMFWYRQDPGLGLRLIYFSYDVKMKEKGDIPEGYSVSREKKERFSLILESASTNQTSMYLCASSLTSGGQETQYFGPGTRLLVL.

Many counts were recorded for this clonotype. The CDR3 bases are TGCAGTGCTAGAGATCGGCGGACAGGGGTCAATGAGCAGTTCTTC. Translating it yields CSARDRRTGVNEQFF. The chain has TRBV20-1 and TRBJ2-1, with 9 positions matching TRBD1. Germline V gene data show CDR1 as DFQATT and CDR2 as SNEGSKA (reference sequence). V dropped 0 bases and J dropped 6; count of bases not matched to a gene: 6. The CDR3 has 15 amino acids.